This T cell receptor (beta chain) was observed in a study of shared clonotypes between healthy human individuals. Study-wide points: The diversity represented, both genetic and in exposure history, was limited by few donors.

The authors' processing: ImmunoSEQ junction-only sequences lacked quality scores, so their filtering differed. Method: immunoSEQ multiplex PCR; TCRdb's copy keeps in-frame clones and lacks some. The V and J calls and clone size come from that table; D and trimming were worked out from the DNA. The profile shows some 470,000 clones, roughly four fifths of them singletons. Points on this clone: Its specificity is not known.

The specimen was PBMCs. The receptor comes from a middle-aged woman in good health. Some clones in this sample may be carry-over from other donors' samples.

CDR3 in amino acids: CASSLARQGHNQPQHF. In DNA, the CDR3 is TGTGCCAGCAGCTTAGCTCGACAGGGTCATAATCAGCCCCAGCATTTT. This chain links TRBV7-9 with TRBJ1-5; 7 bases are a match to TRBD1. Germline V gives CDR1 SEHNR, CDR2 FQNEAQ (reference sequence). With 0 bases clipped from V and 4 bases from J, the junction kept 6 bases outside the gene matches. CDR3 length equals 16 residues.